This T cell receptor (beta chain) stems from a study of shared clonotypes between healthy human individuals. The study, taken as a whole, reports: Rarefaction indicated that sorted-subset sequencing remained incomplete although depth was large. Naive subsets tended to show greater estimated richness than memory subsets. Some clonotypes were shared by all four sorted-subset donors, while others were not shared. The non-shared ones had lower generation probabilities than the shared ones.

Worth noting for this clone: Its antigen is undetermined.

TCRdb's table, derived via immunoSEQ multiplex PCR, lists solely in-frame clones and lacks some. The table records approximately 720,000 clones, roughly nine tenths of them present only once. Naive CD8 cells were CD45RO-negative, positively selected for CCR7, excluding terminally differentiated effector memory CD45RA+ cells. This clonotype originated in a man aged 30 to 45 in good health. The sequenced sample was naive CD8+ T cells sorted from blood.

CDR3 in amino acids: CASSPRGNQPQHF. Written as DNA, the CDR3 is TGTGCCAGCAGCCCCCGGGGCAATCAGCCCCAGCATTTT. V is TRBV28 and J is TRBJ1-5; D is ambiguous. The CDR3 sequence is 13 residues long. V dropped 6 bases and J dropped 2 bases, with 8 bases sitting between them. Germline-derived CDR1 and CDR2 are MDHEN and SYDVKM.